These T cell receptor beta chains were read from a single sample in a study of T-cell reconstitution after alpha-beta-depleted transplantation in children. From the PCR reads, TCRdb called clonotypes with MiXCR, one entry per CDR3 protein. The sample has fewer than 450,000 distinct CDR3 sequences, roughly 15% seen once. This specimen was PBMCs, mostly from graft donor cells, taken 360 days after TCRalphabeta/CD19-depleted stem cell transplant. All receptors derive from a male patient between 2 and 10 years old who had a stem cell transplant for acute lymphoblastic leukemia, so the T cells may come from the graft donor. Each CDR3 is given with its conserved first and last residue. A D gene is named only where the DNA matches it firmly. Expanded clones are given a class, and other clones once, few, many or no size at all.

clone size: -
V gene: TRBV4-1
J gene: TRBJ2-3
D gene: -
CDR3 protein: CASSQDEFDTQYF
CDR3 DNA: TGCGCCAGCAGCCAAGACGAATTCGATACGCAGTATTTT

clone size: -
V gene: TRBV20-1
J gene: TRBJ2-3
D gene: TRBD2
CDR3 protein: CSAPTSGTDTQYF
CDR3 DNA: TGCAGTGCCCCTACTAGCGGCACAGATACGCAGTATTTT

clone size: -
V gene: TRBV27
J gene: TRBJ2-7
D gene: -
CDR3 protein: CASSPAGFEQYF
CDR3 DNA: TGTGCCAGCAGCCCCGCAGGGTTCGAGCAGTACTTC

clone size: -
V gene: TRBV6-2/TRBV6-3
J gene: TRBJ2-5
D gene: TRBD1
CDR3 protein: CASSYFPRDRRTQYF
CDR3 DNA: TGTGCCAGCAGTTACTTTCCCCGGGACAGGCGGACCCAGTACTTC

clone size: once
V gene: TRBV4-3
J gene: TRBJ1-1
D gene: -
CDR3 protein: CASSQARLGMNTEAFF
CDR3 DNA: TGCGCCAGCAGCCAAGCCCGGCTGGGGATGAACACTGAAGCTTTCTTT

clone size: few
V gene: TRBV28
J gene: TRBJ2-7
D gene: -
CDR3 protein: CAGMDGGSTRQYF
CDR3 DNA: TGTGCCGGGATGGACGGCGGTTCTACGAGACAGTACTTC

clone size: few
V gene: TRBV28
J gene: TRBJ2-5
D gene: -
CDR3 protein: CASSLRQLGTQYF
CDR3 DNA: TGTGCCAGCAGTTTAAGACAGTTAGGGACCCAGTACTTC

clone size: -
V gene: TRBV5-1
J gene: TRBJ2-7
D gene: -
CDR3 protein: CASSLSRWGADYEQYF
CDR3 DNA: TGCGCCAGCAGCTTGTCTCGGTGGGGGGCAGACTACGAGCAGTACTTC

clone size: many
V gene: TRBV6-1
J gene: TRBJ2-2
D gene: -
CDR3 protein: CASSSRAEPGPGELFF
CDR3 DNA: TGTGCCAGCAGTAGCCGAGCTGAGCCCGGGCCCGGGGAGCTGTTTTTT

clone size: few
V gene: TRBV11-2
J gene: TRBJ1-1
D gene: TRBD1
CDR3 protein: CASSLDGDRAAEAFF
CDR3 DNA: TGTGCCAGCAGCTTAGATGGGGACAGGGCGGCTGAAGCTTTCTTT

clone size: few
V gene: TRBV7-3
J gene: TRBJ1-1
D gene: -
CDR3 protein: CASSLVKAGTHEAFF
CDR3 DNA: TGTGCCAGCAGCTTAGTAAAGGCCGGGACACATGAAGCTTTCTTT

clone size: few
V gene: TRBV29-1
J gene: TRBJ1-2
D gene: -
CDR3 protein: CSVASLTRNYGYTF
CDR3 DNA: TGCAGCGTTGCCTCCCTCACCCGTAACTATGGCTACACCTTC

clone size: few
V gene: TRBV29-1
J gene: TRBJ1-4
D gene: -
CDR3 protein: CSAAGEYNEKLFF
CDR3 DNA: TGCAGCGCTGCGGGAGAGTATAATGAAAAACTGTTTTTT

clone size: many
V gene: TRBV6-5
J gene: TRBJ2-2
D gene: TRBD2
CDR3 protein: CASSYGVAGGNTGELFF
CDR3 DNA: TGTGCCAGCAGTTACGGGGTCGCGGGAGGGAACACCGGGGAGCTGTTTTTT

clone size: few
V gene: TRBV11-2
J gene: TRBJ2-2
D gene: TRBD2
CDR3 protein: CASSSLFLTREGIGELFF
CDR3 DNA: TGTGCCAGCAGCTCCCTATTCCTTACGCGGGAGGGGATCGGGGAGCTGTTTTTT

clone size: -
V gene: TRBV20-1
J gene: TRBJ1-3
D gene: TRBD1
CDR3 protein: CSALDRGGGNTIYF
CDR3 DNA: TGCAGTGCTCTGGACAGGGGAGGTGGAAACACCATATATTTT

clone size: -
V gene: TRBV20-1
J gene: TRBJ2-5
D gene: TRBD1
CDR3 protein: CSASTGGIETQYF
CDR3 DNA: TGCAGTGCATCGACAGGGGGCATCGAGACCCAGTACTTC

clone size: few
V gene: TRBV11-2
J gene: TRBJ2-4
D gene: -
CDR3 protein: CASTWRPTNIQYF
CDR3 DNA: TGTGCCAGCACATGGCGGCCAACCAACATTCAGTACTTC

clone size: -
V gene: TRBV5-5
J gene: TRBJ2-7
D gene: TRBD1
CDR3 protein: CASSVPGQGDEQYF
CDR3 DNA: TGTGCCAGCAGCGTACCGGGACAGGGGGACGAGCAGTACTTC

clone size: many
V gene: TRBV27
J gene: TRBJ2-7
D gene: -
CDR3 protein: CASSSGMTGTPYEQYF
CDR3 DNA: TGTGCCAGCAGTTCCGGGATGACAGGAACCCCCTACGAGCAGTACTTC

clone size: few
V gene: TRBV10-3
J gene: TRBJ2-3
D gene: -
CDR3 protein: CAISAGVIDTQYF
CDR3 DNA: TGTGCCATCAGTGCAGGGGTTATAGATACGCAGTATTTT

clone size: few
V gene: TRBV9
J gene: TRBJ2-1
D gene: TRBD2
CDR3 protein: CASSAPRTSGRAGEQFF
CDR3 DNA: TGTGCCAGCAGCGCTCCCCGGACTAGCGGGAGGGCCGGTGAGCAGTTCTTC

clone size: -
V gene: TRBV4-1
J gene: TRBJ2-1
D gene: TRBD1
CDR3 protein: CASSQERQGWVYNEQFF
CDR3 DNA: TGCGCCAGCAGCCAAGAGCGACAGGGGTGGGTATACAATGAGCAGTTCTTC

clone size: many
V gene: TRBV10-3
J gene: TRBJ1-3
D gene: -
CDR3 protein: CAIRGTGNTIYF
CDR3 DNA: TGTGCCATCCGGGGTACGGGAAACACCATATATTTT

clone size: -
V gene: TRBV24-1
J gene: TRBJ2-5
D gene: TRBD2
CDR3 protein: CATSEGGRQFQETQYF
CDR3 DNA: TGTGCCACCAGTGAGGGGGGGAGACAGTTTCAAGAGACCCAGTACTTC

clone size: many
V gene: TRBV4-1
J gene: TRBJ2-7
D gene: TRBD1
CDR3 protein: CASSLGAGGVYEQYF
CDR3 DNA: TGCGCCAGCAGCCTAGGGGCAGGGGGCGTCTACGAGCAGTACTTC

clone size: many
V gene: TRBV29-1
J gene: TRBJ2-1
D gene: TRBD1
CDR3 protein: CSATWGQGPYNEQFF
CDR3 DNA: TGCAGCGCCACTTGGGGACAGGGCCCCTACAATGAGCAGTTCTTC

clone size: few
V gene: TRBV20-1
J gene: TRBJ2-7
D gene: -
CDR3 protein: CSAYPGTRAYEQYF
CDR3 DNA: TGCAGTGCCTATCCCGGGACACGCGCCTACGAGCAGTACTTC

clone size: -
V gene: TRBV28
J gene: TRBJ2-2
D gene: TRBD2
CDR3 protein: CASSPPRVAGGNTGELFF
CDR3 DNA: TGTGCCAGCAGTCCTCCTCGTGTGGCGGGAGGTAACACCGGGGAGCTGTTTTTT

clone size: few
V gene: TRBV6-2/TRBV6-3
J gene: TRBJ2-4
D gene: -
CDR3 protein: CASSFEREVVMNIQYF
CDR3 DNA: TGTGCCAGCAGTTTCGAGAGGGAGGTGGTAATGAACATTCAGTACTTC

clone size: -
V gene: TRBV30
J gene: TRBJ1-3
D gene: -
CDR3 protein: CAWSVGRGNTIYF
CDR3 DNA: TGTGCCTGGAGTGTAGGGAGAGGAAACACCATATATTTT

clone size: -
V gene: TRBV20-1
J gene: TRBJ2-1
D gene: TRBD2
CDR3 protein: CSARPTSGRGSSYNEQFF
CDR3 DNA: TGCAGTGCTAGACCGACTAGCGGAAGGGGAAGCTCCTACAATGAGCAGTTCTTC

clone size: few
V gene: TRBV12-3/TRBV12-4
J gene: TRBJ2-7
D gene: -
CDR3 protein: CASSLAGSGYEQYF
CDR3 DNA: TGTGCCAGCAGTTTAGCGGGCAGTGGCTACGAGCAGTACTTC

clone size: -
V gene: TRBV7-9
J gene: TRBJ2-7
D gene: TRBD2
CDR3 protein: CASSHGTSATYEQYF
CDR3 DNA: TGTGCCAGCAGCCATGGGACTAGCGCGACCTACGAGCAGTACTTC

clone size: few
V gene: TRBV20-1
J gene: TRBJ2-3
D gene: -
CDR3 protein: CSASFLRGQADTQYF
CDR3 DNA: TGCAGTGCTAGTTTTCTGCGAGGACAAGCAGATACGCAGTATTTT

clone size: few
V gene: TRBV7-6
J gene: TRBJ2-5
D gene: TRBD2
CDR3 protein: CASSLAAGVETQYF
CDR3 DNA: TGTGCCAGCAGCTTAGCAGCGGGAGTGGAGACCCAGTACTTC

clone size: few
V gene: TRBV4-1
J gene: TRBJ2-7
D gene: -
CDR3 protein: CASSQDPGLLNYEQYF
CDR3 DNA: TGCGCCAGCAGCCAAGACCCCGGCCTGCTCAACTACGAGCAGTACTTC

clone size: -
V gene: TRBV20-1
J gene: TRBJ2-7
D gene: -
CDR3 protein: CSAPLSYEQYF
CDR3 DNA: TGCAGTGCCCCGTTGTCCTACGAGCAGTACTTC

clone size: -
V gene: TRBV7-8
J gene: TRBJ2-3
D gene: -
CDR3 protein: CASLASTDTQYF
CDR3 DNA: TGTGCCAGCCTAGCGAGCACAGATACGCAGTATTTT

clone size: -
V gene: TRBV9
J gene: TRBJ2-1
D gene: TRBD2
CDR3 protein: CASSVGTSGVDEQFF
CDR3 DNA: TGTGCCAGCAGCGTTGGGACTAGCGGGGTGGATGAGCAGTTCTTC

clone size: few
V gene: TRBV28
J gene: TRBJ1-1
D gene: -
CDR3 protein: CASISGGSNTEAFF
CDR3 DNA: TGTGCCAGCATCTCGGGAGGGAGTAACACTGAAGCTTTCTTT

clone size: -
V gene: TRBV24-1
J gene: TRBJ2-1
D gene: -
CDR3 protein: CATSASDRYNEQFF
CDR3 DNA: TGTGCCACCAGTGCCTCAGACAGGTACAATGAGCAGTTCTTC

clone size: -
V gene: TRBV27
J gene: TRBJ1-5
D gene: TRBD1
CDR3 protein: CASSHPTGGTFYSNQPQHF
CDR3 DNA: TGTGCCAGCAGTCACCCCACAGGGGGCACGTTTTATAGCAATCAGCCCCAGCATTTT

clone size: -
V gene: TRBV20-1
J gene: TRBJ2-3
D gene: -
CDR3 protein: CSHERGVNGTDTQYF
CDR3 DNA: TGCAGTCACGAAAGGGGGGTTAACGGCACAGATACGCAGTATTTT

clone size: -
V gene: TRBV12-3/TRBV12-4
J gene: TRBJ2-1
D gene: -
CDR3 protein: CASSFEGSYNEQFF
CDR3 DNA: TGTGCCAGCAGTTTCGAGGGCTCCTACAATGAGCAGTTCTTC

clone size: -
V gene: TRBV6-1
J gene: TRBJ2-7
D gene: TRBD1
CDR3 protein: CASSPQGPSYEQYF
CDR3 DNA: TGTGCCAGCAGCCCACAGGGGCCCTCCTACGAGCAGTACTTC

clone size: many
V gene: TRBV4-3
J gene: TRBJ2-1
D gene: TRBD1
CDR3 protein: CASSQDVDRGLTEQFF
CDR3 DNA: TGCGCCAGCAGCCAAGATGTGGACAGGGGGCTCACTGAGCAGTTCTTC

clone size: -
V gene: TRBV29-1
J gene: TRBJ1-6
D gene: -
CDR3 protein: CSVAEGRGSPLHF
CDR3 DNA: TGCAGCGTTGCTGAGGGCAGGGGTTCACCCCTCCACTTT

clone size: -
V gene: TRBV18
J gene: TRBJ2-5
D gene: TRBD2
CDR3 protein: CASSRTSTPGTLYF
CDR3 DNA: TGTGCCAGCTCACGGACTAGCACTCCGGGGACCCTGTACTTC

clone size: many
V gene: TRBV4-3
J gene: TRBJ2-1
D gene: TRBD2
CDR3 protein: CASSLLLVAGVNEQFF
CDR3 DNA: TGCGCCAGCAGCCTGTTATTGGTAGCGGGAGTGAATGAGCAGTTCTTC

clone size: -
V gene: TRBV9
J gene: TRBJ2-1
D gene: -
CDR3 protein: CASSVEANGRQFF
CDR3 DNA: TGTGCCAGCAGCGTAGAGGCGAACGGGCGGCAGTTCTTC

clone size: -
V gene: TRBV29-1
J gene: TRBJ2-3
D gene: -
CDR3 protein: CSVRDGGDTQYF
CDR3 DNA: TGCAGCGTTCGAGACGGTGGAGATACGCAGTATTTT

clone size: few
V gene: TRBV27
J gene: TRBJ2-3
D gene: TRBD2
CDR3 protein: CASSLSGLAVNTDTQYF
CDR3 DNA: TGTGCCAGCAGTTTGTCGGGGCTAGCGGTGAACACAGATACGCAGTATTTT

clone size: -
V gene: TRBV4-3
J gene: TRBJ2-7
D gene: -
CDR3 protein: CASSQNTGNEQYF
CDR3 DNA: TGCGCCAGCAGCCAAAACACAGGAAACGAGCAGTACTTC